There are many counts of the clone carrying this T cell receptor (beta chain). Its target is unknown. The sample comes from a study of T-cell memory formation after mild COVID-19. Study in general: Clusters were largely donor specific.

Study findings and constraints: The study found balanced CD4/CD8 in clones contracting day 15 to 85 and a CD4+ lean in later expanders.

The germline V gene encodes CDR1 SGHVS and CDR2 FNYEAQ. Trimming removed 5 bases at V and 10 bases at J, with 11 bases between. This CDR3 has 11 amino acids. Barcoded TCR alpha and TCR beta cDNA libraries with UMIs came from 5'RACE using constant-segment primers. TCRdb processed the 5' RACE reads anew with MiXCR; each CDR3 protein has one entry. The data contain about 90,000 distinct CDR3 sequences, about 12% of them singletons. Specimen: PBMCs or a T cell subset sorted from them (not recorded which). The chain carries TRBV7-6 and TRBJ1-1, with a possible D match to TRBD1 (5 bases). The clonotype comes from an adult woman who had mild COVID-19 (a few samples of this study predate the infection). Cell type and time point are not known. In DNA form, the CDR3 reads TGTGCCAGCAGCCCCGGTGGGACAGCTTTCTTT. This codes for CASSPGGTAFF.